This T cell receptor beta chain derives from a study of cytomegalovirus exposure and HLA in healthy donors. Study findings and constraints: As a later analysis showed, a missense DCLRE1C variant was linked to trimming of TCR beta V- and J-genes.

13 Jbeta primers and 60 Vbeta primers were used for the PCR. Generated by immunoSEQ multiplex PCR, the TCRdb table keeps only in-frame clones and is missing some. The data show about 260,000 clones, just over 70% seen once. Among the donors, all were healthy bone marrow donors. Donors likely had unrecorded immune exposures despite being nominally healthy when sampled. This clone was observed a handful of times. Its antigen is as yet unknown. The germline V and J ends were trimmed by 4 bases and 2 bases, with 7 bases remaining between them. Germline CDR1 reads MNHEY; CDR2 reads SVGAGI. CDR3 length: 13 amino acids.

The gene calls are TRBV6-5 and TRBJ2-3; unclear D gene. The sequenced sample was PBMCs. This sequence originates from a female donor in good health and CMV-seronegative. Here the CDR3 reads CASSLYNTDTQYF. Written as DNA, the CDR3 is TGTGCCAGCAGTTTGTATAACACAGATACGCAGTATTTT.